The present entry profiles one T cell receptor beta chain with its context. In the original workflow: Scientists estimated how many nucleated cells there were by amplifying reference gene primers. Only in-frame clones appear in the TCRdb table, and some are missing; sequencing was by immunoSEQ multiplex PCR. V and J calls plus clone size are reproduced from that table; the DNA served to infer D and trimming. The sample yields about 220,000 clones, roughly 85% seen once. This record comes from a study of blood T cell repertoires in COVID-19. Across the whole study: The United States, Italy and Spain supplied acute and convalescent COVID-19 samples. T cells, B-cell-depleted T cells, or PBMCs supplied cDNA or gDNA.

This CDR3 comprises 15 residues. In germline, CDR1 is SEHNR, CDR2 FQNEAQ (reference sequence). Trimming took off 2 bases at V and 2 bases at J, with 10 bases between the two ends. The sequenced sample was peripheral blood. The rearrangement links TRBV7-9 to TRBJ1-3; D uncertain. This clonotype was obtained from a woman aged 80 or older with acute or convalescent COVID-19. CDR3 region: CASSLIQSAGNTIYF. CDR3 DNA sequence: TGTGCCAGCAGCTTAATACAGTCGGCTGGAAACACCATATATTTT.